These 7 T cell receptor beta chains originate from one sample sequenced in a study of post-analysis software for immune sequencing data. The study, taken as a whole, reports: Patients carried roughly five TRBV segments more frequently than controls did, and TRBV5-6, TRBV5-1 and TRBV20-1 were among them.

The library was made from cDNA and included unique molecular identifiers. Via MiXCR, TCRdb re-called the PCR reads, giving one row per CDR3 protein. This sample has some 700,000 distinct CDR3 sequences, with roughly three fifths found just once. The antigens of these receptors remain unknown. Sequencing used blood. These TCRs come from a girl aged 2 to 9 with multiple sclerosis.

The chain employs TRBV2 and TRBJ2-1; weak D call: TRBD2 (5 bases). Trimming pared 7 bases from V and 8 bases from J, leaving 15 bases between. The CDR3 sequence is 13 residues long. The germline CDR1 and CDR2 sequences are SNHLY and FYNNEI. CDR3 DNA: TGTGCCAGCAATGGGGAGTCGGTACATGAGCAGTTCTTC. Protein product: CASNGESVHEQFF. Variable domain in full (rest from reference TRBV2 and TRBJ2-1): EPEVTQTPSHQVTQMGQEVILRCVPISNHLYFYWYRQILGQKVEFLVSFYNNEISEKSEIFDDQFSVERPDGSNFTLKIRSTKLEDSAMYFCASNGESVHEQFFGPGTRLTVL.

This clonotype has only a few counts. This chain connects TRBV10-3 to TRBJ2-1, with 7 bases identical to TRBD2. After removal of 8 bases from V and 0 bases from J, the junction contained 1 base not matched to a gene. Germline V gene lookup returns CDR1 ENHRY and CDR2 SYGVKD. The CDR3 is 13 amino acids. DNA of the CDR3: TGTGCCATCCGGGGGGACTCCTACAATGAGCAGTTCTTC. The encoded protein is CAIRGDSYNEQFF.

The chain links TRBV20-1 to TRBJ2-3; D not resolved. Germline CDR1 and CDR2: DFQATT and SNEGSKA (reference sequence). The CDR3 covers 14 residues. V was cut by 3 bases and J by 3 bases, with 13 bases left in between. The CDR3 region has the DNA TGCAGTGCTAGGGGTGGGCTTTCGACAGATACGCAGTATTTT. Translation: CSARGGLSTDTQYF.

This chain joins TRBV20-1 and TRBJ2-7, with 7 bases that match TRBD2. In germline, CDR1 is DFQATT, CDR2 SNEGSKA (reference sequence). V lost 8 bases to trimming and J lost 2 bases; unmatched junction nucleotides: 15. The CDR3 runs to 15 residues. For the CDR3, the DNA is TGCAGTACCGTCTTAGCGGGCTCTTCAACCTACGAGCAGTACTTC. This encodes CSTVLAGSSTYEQYF.

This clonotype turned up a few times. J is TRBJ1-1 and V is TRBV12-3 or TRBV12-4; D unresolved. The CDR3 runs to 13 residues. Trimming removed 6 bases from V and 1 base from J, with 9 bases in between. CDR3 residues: CASSIVENTEAFF. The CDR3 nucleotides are TGTGCCAGCAGCATAGTAGAGAACACTGAAGCTTTCTTT.

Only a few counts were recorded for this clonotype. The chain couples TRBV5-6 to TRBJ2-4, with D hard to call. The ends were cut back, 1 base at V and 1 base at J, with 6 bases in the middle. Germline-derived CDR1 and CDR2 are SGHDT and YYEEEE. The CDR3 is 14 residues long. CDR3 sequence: CASSLNFAKNIQYF. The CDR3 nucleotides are TGTGCCAGCAGCTTGAATTTCGCCAAAAACATTCAGTACTTC. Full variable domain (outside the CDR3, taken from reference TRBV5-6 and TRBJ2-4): DAGVTQSPTHLIKTRGQQVTLRCSPKSGHDTVSWYQQALGQGPQFIFQYYEEEERQRGNFPDRFSGHQFPNYSSELNVNALLLGDSALYLCASSLNFAKNIQYFGAGTRLSVL.

CDR3 protein: CASSSTSRDRINLGYGYTF. CDR3 nucleotides: TGTGCCAGCAGCTCAACGTCCCGGGACAGGATAAACTTAGGCTATGGCTACACCTTC. The gene calls are TRBV7-9 and TRBJ1-2; TRBD1 agrees at 8 bases. Germline loops: CDR1 SEHNR, CDR2 FQNEAQ (reference sequence). Trimming at V came to 4 bases and at J to 4 bases, leaving 20 bases not matched to a gene. The CDR3 totals 19 residues.